The 22 T cell receptor beta chains in this list originate from one sample, sequenced in a study of blood T cells in healthy people across ages. The second PCR ran about 7 to 12 cycles with a sample-barcoded 5' primer and J-beta primers. Using its own MiXCR run on the 5' RACE reads, TCRdb lists one record per CDR3 protein. The sample yields 1,800,000 or so distinct CDR3 sequences, around 40% seen once. The sequenced sample consisted of blood. The origin of the receptors is a human donor in good health.

There are a few counts of this clonotype. The chain joins TRBV20-1 to TRBJ2-7, with 7 nucleotides matching TRBD2. Judging by the DNA end, TRBJ2-5 fits better; the J call may be wrong. The CDR3 runs 14 residues. Germline assignment: CDR1 DFQATT and CDR2 SNEGSKA (reference sequence). The CDR3 nucleotides are TGCAGTGCTAGAGTGGCGGGGGTAGTGGAGACCCAGTACTTC. Its protein product is CSARVAGVVETQYF.

The chain combines TRBV11-2 with TRBJ1-1; no firm D call. Germline values: CDR1 SGHAT, CDR2 FQNNGV. CDR3 size: 14 residues. The V end lost 2 bases, the J end lost 6 bases, and 13 bases lay between the germline ends. The CDR3 DNA follows: TGTGCCAGCAGCTTATCAAGTGGATTTGCTGAAGCTTTCTTT. As protein: CASSLSSGFAEAFF.

The chain uses TRBV20-1 and TRBJ1-5; the D gene is possibly TRBD1 (5 bases). The CDR3 covers 12 residues. Trimming stripped 5 bases from V and 5 bases from J, with 10 bases between. The germline gives CDR1 DFQATT, CDR2 SNEGSKA (reference sequence). The CDR3 bases are TGCAGTGCTCGCCCACAGGATCAGCCCCAGCATTTT. Protein product: CSARPQDQPQHF.

The chain recombines TRBV13 with TRBJ2-4, with 8 nucleotides matching TRBD2. The DNA end is more similar to TRBJ2-7, so the J call may be wrong. This CDR3 is built from 15 residues. Per the germline V gene, CDR1 is PRHDT and CDR2 is FYEKMQ (reference sequence). The CDR3, as DNA: TGTGCCAGCAGCTTAGGCAGCGGGGGTTTAAGCGAGCAGTACTTC. Protein sequence: CASSLGSGGLSEQYF.

This clonotype has a handful of counts. The rearrangement uses TRBV6-5 and TRBJ2-3; a possible D gene is TRBD2 (5 bases). V lost 4 bases to trimming and J lost 6 bases, with 17 bases between them. CDR3 length: 15 amino acids. Germline V lookup: CDR1 MNHEY, CDR2 SVGAGI. DNA of the CDR3: TGTGCCAGCAGTTCTCCGAGGGCCCCAGTTGATACGCAGTATTTT. It codes for CASSSPRAPVDTQYF.

This clonotype was counted many times. Compared with germline, one end of the junction differs, possibly owing to a read error. V is TRBV7-2 and J is TRBJ2-7, with 9 nucleotides matching TRBD2. CDR1 is SGHTA, CDR2 FQGNSA, per germline. The CDR3 spans 14 residues. The CDR3: CASSLEAGGYEQYF. The CDR3 region has the DNA TGCGCCAGCAGCTTAGAAGCGGGGGGCTACGAGCAGTACTTC.

The CDR3 nucleotides read TGTGCCAGCAGCCCCATTTTACCAGTGACAGGGAGCTCCTACAATGAGCAGTTCTTC. Translating gives CASSPILPVTGSSYNEQFF. The V and J genes are TRBV7-9 and TRBJ2-1; TRBD1 matches 7 bases. The V gene's germline CDR1 is SEHNR and CDR2 FQNEAQ (reference sequence). This CDR3 spans 19 amino acids. V lost 5 bases and J lost 0; bases outside the gene matches: 16.

The chain couples TRBV12-3 or TRBV12-4 to TRBJ2-3, with D uncertain. The CDR3 is 12 amino acids. The V end lost 6 bases, the J end lost 4 bases, and 8 bases lay between the germline ends. CDR3 in amino acids: CASRSTPDTQYF. CDR3 nucleotide sequence: TGTGCCAGCAGGTCCACCCCAGATACGCAGTATTTT.

This clonotype occurred a few times. This rearrangement joins TRBV5-1 to TRBJ1-5; 11 bases line up with TRBD1. The germline V gene has CDR1 SGHRS and CDR2 YFSETQ. The CDR3 sequence is 15 residues long. V lost 4 bases and J lost 5; bases outside the gene matches: 5. CDR3 amino acids: CASSPGQGAYQPQHF. CDR3 nucleotides: TGCGCCAGCAGCCCAGGACAGGGGGCGTATCAGCCCCAGCATTTT.

The V gene is TRBV20-1, the J gene TRBJ1-1; D gene unclear. Trimming shortened V by 0 bases and J by 11 bases, and 13 bases separated the two germline ends. Germline V gene data show CDR1 as DFQATT and CDR2 as SNEGSKA (reference sequence). The CDR3 consists of 12 residues. The CDR3, as DNA: TGCAGTGCTAGAGATTTGGAGATAAGGGCTTTCTTT. It codes for CSARDLEIRAFF.

This clonotype came up a few times. The V and J genes are TRBV12-3 or TRBV12-4 and TRBJ1-2; D might be TRBD1 (6 bases). The CDR3 is made up of 15 amino acids. Trimming cost V 2 bases and J 7 bases, with 17 bases left between them. CDR3 protein: CASSLWARGGGGYTF. As DNA, the CDR3 is TGTGCCAGCAGTTTATGGGCCAGGGGCGGCGGTGGCTACACCTTC.

This clonotype has more than one count but fewer than ten. The chain is built from TRBV12-3 or TRBV12-4 and TRBJ2-4; no clear D gene. V lost 6 bases to trimming and J lost 7 bases, with 7 bases between them. There are 11 residues in the CDR3. CDR3 residues: CASSTVNIQYF. The CDR3 DNA sequence: TGTGCCAGCAGCACCGTCAACATTCAGTACTTC.

The chain employs TRBV10-3 and TRBJ1-1; TRBD1 might be the D (5 bases). Trimming left V 4 bases short and J 0 bases short, with 9 bases between. There are 14 residues in the CDR3. From germline, CDR1 is ENHRY and CDR2 SYGVKD. This CDR3 is CAISAGAMNTEAFF. The CDR3 nucleotides read TGTGCCATCAGTGCCGGGGCAATGAACACTGAAGCTTTCTTT.

The chain uses TRBV9 and TRBJ2-7; the match to TRBD2 covers 7 bases. V lost 0 bases, J lost 3 bases, and 6 bases stayed unmatched. CDR1 SGDLS and CDR2 YYNGEE come from the germline V gene. The CDR3 consists of 15 residues. The CDR3: CASSVGEGRDYEQYF. In DNA, the CDR3 is TGTGCCAGCAGCGTAGGGGAGGGACGAGACTACGAGCAGTACTTC.

This clonotype was detected ten times or more. The J gene is TRBJ2-5, the V gene TRBV29-1; D call uncertain. V was cut by 4 bases and J by 3 bases, with 12 bases left in between. Germline CDR1 reads SQVTM; CDR2 reads ANQGSEA. The CDR3 runs 13 residues. The CDR3 protein is CSVGIRVKETQYF. The DNA for the CDR3 is TGCAGCGTTGGAATCCGCGTCAAAGAGACCCAGTACTTC.

On this clonotype itself: At one end, the junction sequence differs from germline, possibly due to a read error. The chain recombines TRBV7-2 with TRBJ2-2; 12 nucleotides match TRBD2. The CDR3 is 16 residues long. The germline CDR1 and CDR2 sequences are SGHTA and FQGNSA. The chain's CDR3 is CAGSPTGLAGRGELFF. The CDR3, as DNA: TGTGCCGGCAGCCCAACGGGACTAGCGGGTAGGGGGGAGCTGTTTTTT.

The V call is TRBV7-2, the J call TRBJ2-7; D possibly corresponds to TRBD1 (6 bases). The CDR3 is 13 residues long. Germline CDR1 and CDR2: SGHTA and FQGNSA. V gave up 5 bases and J gave up 5 bases, with 13 bases separating them. The CDR3 DNA reads TGTGCCAGCAGCGCTGACAGGTTTAACGAGCAGTACTTC. Residues: CASSADRFNEQYF.

This chain links TRBV2 with TRBJ2-4; the D is unclear. Gene TRBJ2-5 matches the end of the DNA better, so the J call may be wrong. The germline V gene has CDR1 SNHLY and CDR2 FYNNEI. The CDR3 sequence is 14 residues long. The CDR3 here is CASSGLTVRQTQYF. The CDR3 DNA follows: TGTGCCAGCAGTGGATTAACGGTCAGGCAGACCCAGTACTTC.

This clonotype was detected once. The gene calls are TRBV6-5 and TRBJ1-4, with D perhaps TRBD1 (6 bases). CDR1 MNHEY and CDR2 SVGAGI come from the germline V gene. V was shortened by 3 bases and J by 8 bases, with 19 bases between the two germline ends. This CDR3 comprises 16 residues. The CDR3 reads CASSYSPEAGAEKLFF. The CDR3 DNA reads as TGTGCCAGCAGTTATTCCCCTGAGGCAGGGGCGGAAAAACTGTTTTTT.

This chain links TRBV5-6 with TRBJ2-3; D ambiguous. V was cut by 2 bases and J by 1 base, with 11 bases left in between. The CDR3 sequence is 15 residues long. Per germline, CDR1 SGHDT and CDR2 YYEEEE. The CDR3 protein is CASSFVRARTDTQYF. The CDR3 region has the DNA TGTGCCAGCAGCTTTGTGAGAGCCCGCACAGATACGCAGTATTTT.

This clonotype was seen only a few times. V is TRBV7-8 and J is TRBJ2-3; TRBD1 agrees at 12 bases. The CDR3 has 15 residues. Germline CDR1 is SGHVS and CDR2 is FQNEAQ. Trimming cost V 3 bases and J 4 bases; bases outside gene matches: 2. CDR3 nucleotides: TGTGCCAGCAGCTTCGGGACAGGGGGCGCAGATACGCAGTATTTT. Amino acids: CASSFGTGGADTQYF.

This clonotype has at least ten counts. This chain connects TRBV7-8 to TRBJ2-3, with D unclear. The CDR3 runs to 13 residues. Between the trimmed V and J ends, which lost 4 bases and 2 bases, there was a span of 7 bases. The V gene's germline CDR1 is SGHVS and CDR2 FQNEAQ. CDR3 in DNA: TGTGCCAGCAGCTCGGGCTACACAGATACGCAGTATTTT. It is translated as CASSSGYTDTQYF. Full variable domain (missing parts from reference TRBV7-8 and TRBJ2-3): GAGVSQSPRYKVAKRGQDVALRCDPISGHVSLFWYQQALGQGPEFLTYFQNEAQLDKSGLPSDRFFAERPEGSVSTLKIQRTQQEDSAVYLCASSSGYTDTQYFGPGTRLTVL.